Described below is a single TCR beta chain sequence and its context. The sample belongs to a study of T cell changes during pregnancy in multiple sclerosis. V lost 2 bases, J lost 4 bases, and 15 bases lay in between. Germline assignment: CDR1 MNHEY and CDR2 SMNVEV (reference sequence). The CDR3 is 15 amino acids. Using immunoSEQ multiplex PCR, the repertoire was profiled, and TCRdb retains in-frame clones only, with some absent. This table holds approximately 100,000 clones, around 93% found once. The gene calls are TRBV27 and TRBJ2-7, with a weak D call TRBD1 (6 bases). The TCR was taken from a female donor with multiple sclerosis, enrolled in a pregnancy study. Source: peripheral blood, taken in the third trimester of pregnancy. DNA of the CDR3: TGTGCCAGCAGTTTAGGCTGGGGGCTCTCGTACGAGCAGTACTTC. Translation: CASSLGWGLSYEQYF.